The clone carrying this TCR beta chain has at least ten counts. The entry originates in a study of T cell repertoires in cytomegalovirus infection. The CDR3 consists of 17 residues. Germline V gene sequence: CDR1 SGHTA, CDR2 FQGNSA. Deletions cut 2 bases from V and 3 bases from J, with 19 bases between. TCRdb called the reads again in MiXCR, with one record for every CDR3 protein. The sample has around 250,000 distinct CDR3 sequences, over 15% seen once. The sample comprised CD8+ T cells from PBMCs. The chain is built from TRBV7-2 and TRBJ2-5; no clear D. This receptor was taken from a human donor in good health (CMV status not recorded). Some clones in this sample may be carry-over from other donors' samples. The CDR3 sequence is CASSLTGLALSEETQYF. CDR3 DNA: TGTGCCAGCAGCTTAACGGGTTTGGCTTTGTCGGAAGAGACCCAGTACTTC.